The 6 T cell receptor beta chains below come from one sample, sequenced in a study of blood T cell repertoires in COVID-19. The repertoire was sequenced with immunoSEQ multiplex PCR; TCRdb's copy has only in-frame clones and lacks some. The repertoire holds a few hundred thousand clones, with 85% as singletons. Input material: peripheral blood. These receptors were obtained from a human donor in a cohort sampled during active COVID-19.

V is TRBV3-1 (or the pseudogene TRBV3-2) and J is TRBJ1-5, with D perhaps TRBD1 (5 bases). Trimming took 0 bases from V and 6 from J, leaving 9 bases between them. Germline-derived CDR1 and CDR2 are LGHDT and YNNKEL (reference sequence). The CDR3 loop spans 14 amino acids. In DNA form, the CDR3 reads TGTGCCAGCAGCCAAGAGGGGGGTGGTCAGCCCCAGCATTTT. It translates to CASSQEGGGQPQHF.

This rearrangement joins TRBV6-5 to TRBJ1-5; tentatively, D is TRBD1 (6 bases). The CDR3 length is 13 residues. V was pared by 6 bases and J by 3 bases, with 9 bases between. Germline V lookup: CDR1 MNHEY, CDR2 SVGAGI. CDR3 nucleotides: TGTGCCAGCAGGACAGGCGTCAATCAGCCCCAGCATTTT. Translated: CASRTGVNQPQHF.

The J gene is TRBJ2-1, the V gene TRBV7-3, with 8 positions matching TRBD2. Germline loops: CDR1 SGHTA, CDR2 FQGTGA. The CDR3 has 15 residues. J lost 5 bases, V lost 5 bases, and 8 bases had no gene match. CDR3: CASSPHPAGDNEQFF. The CDR3 DNA follows: TGTGCCAGCAGCCCCCATCCAGCGGGGGACAATGAGCAGTTCTTC.

V gene TRBV5-1 combines with J gene TRBJ2-5; the D is unclear. The CDR3 spans 14 residues. The germline V gene encodes CDR1 SGHRS and CDR2 YFSETQ. V was cut by 0 bases and J by 5 bases, with 11 bases left in between. The CDR3 region has the DNA TGCGCCAGCAGCTTGGGGCTGGTGAGGGAGACCCAGTACTTC. Amino acids: CASSLGLVRETQYF.

CDR3 nucleotide sequence: TGTGCCAGTGGAGACAGATTAACCGGGGAGCTGTTTTTT. Amino acid sequence: CASGDRLTGELFF. This chain links TRBV7-9 with TRBJ2-2; a weak D match, TRBD1 (5 bases). The CDR3 is 13 residues long. In germline, CDR1 is SEHNR, CDR2 FQNEAQ (reference sequence). The V end lost 9 bases, the J end lost 5 bases, and 13 bases lay between the germline ends.

The table lists this clone with a few counts. The rearrangement joins TRBV30 to TRBJ1-1; 7 bases agree with TRBD1. Germline V CDR1 and CDR2: GTSNPN, SVGIG (reference sequence). This CDR3 is 14 amino acids long. Trimming took 0 bases from V and 1 from J; bases not matched to a gene: 2. In nucleotides, the CDR3 is TGTGCCTGGAGTGTAGGGGGCTCGAACACTGAAGCTTTCTTT. The encoded protein is CAWSVGGSNTEAFF.